The 2 T cell receptor beta chains reported below all come from one sample, sequenced in a study of blood T cell repertoires in COVID-19. Assay: immunoSEQ multiplex PCR; the TCRdb copy retains only in-frame clones and omits some. Here the sample spans around 300,000 clones, roughly nine tenths being singletons. Sequenced material: PBMCs or T cells enriched from blood (not recorded which). Every receptor here comes from a woman between 18 and 29 years old who had recovered from COVID-19.

This chain uses TRBV19 with TRBJ1-2; 7 nucleotides align to TRBD1. This CDR3 has 15 amino acids. The V and J ends lost 3 bases and 2 bases, in that order; junction bases with no gene match: 6. Germline assignment: CDR1 LNHDA and CDR2 SQIVND (reference sequence). The CDR3 region is CASSITGTVNYGYTF. The DNA of the CDR3 is TGTGCCAGTAGTATTACCGGGACAGTGAACTATGGCTACACCTTC.

V and J are TRBV27 and TRBJ2-2; D might be TRBD1 (5 bases). Germline V gives CDR1 MNHEY, CDR2 SMNVEV (reference sequence). The V end was cut by 6 bases, the J end by 7 bases, with 27 bases between. The CDR3 totals 18 residues. The CDR3 sequence is CASRPSHPEPGWIGELFF. The CDR3, as DNA: TGTGCCAGCAGACCCTCTCATCCGGAGCCAGGGTGGATCGGGGAGCTGTTTTTT.